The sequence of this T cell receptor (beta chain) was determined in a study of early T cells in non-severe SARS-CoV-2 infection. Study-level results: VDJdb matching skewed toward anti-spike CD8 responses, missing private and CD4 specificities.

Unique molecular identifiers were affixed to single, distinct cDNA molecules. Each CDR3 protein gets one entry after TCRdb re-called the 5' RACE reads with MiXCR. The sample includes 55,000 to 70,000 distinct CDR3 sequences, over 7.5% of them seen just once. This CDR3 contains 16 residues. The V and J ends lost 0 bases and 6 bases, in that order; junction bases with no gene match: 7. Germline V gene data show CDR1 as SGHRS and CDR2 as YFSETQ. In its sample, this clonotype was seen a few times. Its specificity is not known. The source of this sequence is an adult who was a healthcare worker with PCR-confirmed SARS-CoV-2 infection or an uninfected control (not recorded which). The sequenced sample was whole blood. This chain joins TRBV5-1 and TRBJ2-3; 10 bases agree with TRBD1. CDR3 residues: CASSLGTGGMSDTQYF. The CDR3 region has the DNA TGCGCCAGCAGCTTGGGGACAGGGGGTATGTCGGATACGCAGTATTTT.